This TCR beta chain derives from a study of blood T cell repertoires in COVID-19. Study information: Sample material is recorded as cDNA or gDNA derived from T cells, B-cell-depleted T cells, or PBMCs.

Using immunoSEQ multiplex PCR, the repertoire was profiled, and TCRdb retains in-frame clones only, with some absent. The table has some 230,000 clones, approximately 84% seen once. Germline CDR1 ENHRY, CDR2 SYGVKD. CDR3 length: 13 amino acids. Trimming removed 6 bases at V and 5 bases at J, with 11 bases between. The chain couples TRBV10-3 to TRBJ1-5; D remains ambiguous. The TCR was taken from a woman aged 60-75 years with acute or convalescent COVID-19. Sequenced: peripheral blood. The CDR3 region is CAISAGIDQPQHF. The CDR3 DNA is TGTGCCATCAGCGCGGGGATTGATCAGCCCCAGCATTTT.